Each of the 5 T cell receptor beta chains below was sequenced from the same sample in a study of response to subunit inactivated influenza vaccine. TCRdb fed the RT-PCR reads into MiXCR, producing one record per CDR3 protein. Of 540,000 or so distinct CDR3 sequences listed, 10% to 15% are singletons. Material: PBMCs from blood, obtained more than 35 days after vaccination. These receptors came from a man aged 50 to 59 who received an inactivated influenza vaccine.

This rearrangement joins TRBV12-3 or TRBV12-4 to TRBJ1-2, with 8 bases that match TRBD1. Trimming removed 0 bases from V and 7 bases from J; junction bases left unmatched: 13. The CDR3 loop spans 17 amino acids. Written as DNA, the CDR3 is TGTGCCAGCAGTTTAGCGGCGGCAGGGGGCAAGGCGGGTGGCTACACCTTC. As protein: CASSLAAAGGKAGGYTF.

The J gene is TRBJ2-7, the V gene TRBV5-6, with D possibly TRBD1 on 6 matching bases. Germline V CDR1 and CDR2: SGHDT, YYEEEE. This CDR3 region has 16 residues. The V and J ends lost 0 bases and 0 bases respectively, with 13 bases between them. CDR3 protein: CASSLDKDSTSYEQYF. Written as DNA, the CDR3 is TGTGCCAGCAGCTTGGATAAGGACAGTACCTCCTACGAGCAGTACTTC.

The chain links TRBV7-3 to TRBJ2-3, with 11 nucleotides matching TRBD2. Per the germline V gene, CDR1 is SGHTA and CDR2 is FQGTGA. The CDR3 consists of 15 residues. V was pared by 4 bases and J by 4 bases, with 4 bases of the junction left unmatched. CDR3 in amino acids: CASSSTSGSPDTQYF. The CDR3 DNA is TGTGCCAGCAGCTCAACTAGCGGGAGCCCAGATACGCAGTATTTT.

This clonotype was picked up a small number of times. The gene calls are TRBV12-3 or TRBV12-4 and TRBJ2-3; D is unresolved. This CDR3 spans 13 amino acids. The V gene lost 3 bases and the J gene lost 5 bases, with 9 bases spanning the gap. The CDR3 spells CASSFFGRDTQYF. As DNA, the CDR3 is TGTGCCAGCAGTTTTTTTGGCCGAGATACGCAGTATTTT.

In this sample, this clonotype turned up many times. The chain employs TRBV12-3 or TRBV12-4 and TRBJ2-1; no definite D call. The CDR3 length is 11 residues. Trimming stripped 6 bases from V and 11 bases from J, with 11 bases between. Here the CDR3 DNA reads TGTGCCAGCAGGATTGTGGGAAAGCAGTTCTTC. The encoded protein is CASRIVGKQFF.